This record concerns one T cell receptor beta chain sequence. What it binds is not known. With 0 bases removed from V and 13 bases from J, the gap between germline ends came to 13 bases. The length of the CDR3 is 13 residues. Germline lookup yields CDR1 WSHSY and CDR2 SAAADI. This entry comes from a study of T cells in localized non-small cell lung cancer. Study findings and constraints: Uninvolved nearby lung showed the greatest T cell clonality, exceeding that found in tumor. Because only a single region of the tumor was sequenced, heterogeneity remains possible.

Some clones are missing from TCRdb's copy, which holds only in-frame ones; the method was immunoSEQ multiplex PCR. The sample yields some 10,000 clones, about 70% seen once. This specimen was peripheral blood, taken before any cancer treatment. The rearrangement uses TRBV10-2 and TRBJ2-1, with D tentatively TRBD2 (6 bases). This sequence originates from a male donor at least 60 years old with stage I lung adenocarcinoma. CDR3 nucleotide sequence: TGCGCCAGCAGTGAGTCGAAGGGGACTCGCCAGTTCTTC. Translated, it gives CASSESKGTRQFF.